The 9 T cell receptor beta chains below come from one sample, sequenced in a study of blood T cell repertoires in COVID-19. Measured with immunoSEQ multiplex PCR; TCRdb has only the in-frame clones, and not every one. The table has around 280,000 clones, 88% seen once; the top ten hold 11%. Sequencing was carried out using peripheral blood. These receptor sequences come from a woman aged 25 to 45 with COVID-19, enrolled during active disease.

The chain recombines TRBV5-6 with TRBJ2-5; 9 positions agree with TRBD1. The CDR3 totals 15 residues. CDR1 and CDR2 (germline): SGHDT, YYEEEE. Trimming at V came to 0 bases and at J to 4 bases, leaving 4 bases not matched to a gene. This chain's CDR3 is CASSLGGQGTETQYF. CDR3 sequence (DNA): TGTGCCAGCAGCTTGGGGGGACAGGGTACAGAGACCCAGTACTTC. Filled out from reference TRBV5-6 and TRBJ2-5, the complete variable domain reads DAGVTQSPTHLIKTRGQQVTLRCSPKSGHDTVSWYQQALGQGPQFIFQYYEEEERQRGNFPDRFSGHQFPNYSSELNVNALLLGDSALYLCASSLGGQGTETQYFGPGTRLLVL.

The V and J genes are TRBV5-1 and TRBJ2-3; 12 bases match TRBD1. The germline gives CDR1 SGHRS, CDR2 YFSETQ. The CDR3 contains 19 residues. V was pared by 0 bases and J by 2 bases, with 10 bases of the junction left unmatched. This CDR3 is CASSLGAGTGGRATDTQYF. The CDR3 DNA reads TGCGCCAGCAGCTTGGGGGCCGGGACAGGGGGCCGTGCCACAGATACGCAGTATTTT.

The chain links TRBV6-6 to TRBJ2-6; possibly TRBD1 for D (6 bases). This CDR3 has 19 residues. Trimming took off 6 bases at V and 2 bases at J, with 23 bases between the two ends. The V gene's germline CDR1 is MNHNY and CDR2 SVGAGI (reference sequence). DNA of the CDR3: TGTGCCAGCAGGCGAATCCCGGGACACATAAGGCCTGGGGCCAACGTCCTGACTTTC. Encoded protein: CASRRIPGHIRPGANVLTF.

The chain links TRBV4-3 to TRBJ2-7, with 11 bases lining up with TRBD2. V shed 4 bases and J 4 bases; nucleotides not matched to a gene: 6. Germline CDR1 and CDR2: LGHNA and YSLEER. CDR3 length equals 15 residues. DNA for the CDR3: TGCGCCAGCAGCCGAGTAATAGCGGGAGGGTACGAGCAGTACTTC. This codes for CASSRVIAGGYEQYF.

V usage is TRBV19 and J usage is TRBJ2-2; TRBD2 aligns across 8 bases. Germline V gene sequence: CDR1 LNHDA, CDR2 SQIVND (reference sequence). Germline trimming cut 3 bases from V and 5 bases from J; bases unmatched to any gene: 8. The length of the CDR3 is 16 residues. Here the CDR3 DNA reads TGTGCCAGTAGTATCCGAACTAGCGGAGGGACCGGGGAGCTGTTTTTT. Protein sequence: CASSIRTSGGTGELFF.

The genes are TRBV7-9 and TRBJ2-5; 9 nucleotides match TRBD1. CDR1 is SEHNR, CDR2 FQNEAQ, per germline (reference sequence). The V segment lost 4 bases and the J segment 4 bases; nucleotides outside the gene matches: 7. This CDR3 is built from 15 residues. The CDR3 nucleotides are TGTGCCAGCAGCTCTGACAGGGGGATTGGAGAGACCCAGTACTTC. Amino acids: CASSSDRGIGETQYF.

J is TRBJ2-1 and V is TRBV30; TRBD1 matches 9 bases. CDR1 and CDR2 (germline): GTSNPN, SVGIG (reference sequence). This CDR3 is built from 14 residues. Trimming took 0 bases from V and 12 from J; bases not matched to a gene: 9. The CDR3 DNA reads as TGTGCCTGGAGTGTTTTCGACAGGGGGGTAGGGCAGTTCTTC. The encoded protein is CAWSVFDRGVGQFF.

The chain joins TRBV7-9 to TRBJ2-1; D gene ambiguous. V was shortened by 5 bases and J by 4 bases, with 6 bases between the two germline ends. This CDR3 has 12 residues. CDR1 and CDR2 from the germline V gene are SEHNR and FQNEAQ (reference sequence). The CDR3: CASSPIYNEQFF. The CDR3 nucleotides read TGTGCCAGCAGCCCAATTTACAATGAGCAGTTCTTC.

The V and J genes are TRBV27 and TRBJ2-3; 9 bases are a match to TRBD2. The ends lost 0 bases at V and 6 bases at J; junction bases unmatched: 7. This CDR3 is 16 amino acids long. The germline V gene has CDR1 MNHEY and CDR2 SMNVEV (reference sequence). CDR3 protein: CASSLSKGLALDTQYF. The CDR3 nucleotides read TGTGCCAGCAGTTTATCGAAGGGACTAGCCTTGGATACGCAGTATTTT.